Listed below are T cell receptor beta chains from one sample, sequenced in a study of OX40 agonist ivuxolimab in advanced cancers. Profiled with immunoSEQ multiplex PCR; TCRdb holds only in-frame clones, not every one. The sample includes roughly 15,000 clones, roughly 78% of them seen just once. The sequencing used CD4+ or CD8+ T cells sorted from blood, collected in a trial of the OX40 agonist ivuxolimab. The receptor source for this set is an adult with an advanced solid tumor such as melanoma, head and neck, liver or kidney cancer. Each CDR3 is given with its conserved first and last residue. Fields, in order: clone size, D gene, J gene, V gene, CDR3 protein, CDR3 DNA. D genes are given only for firm matches. Rows give clone size only sometimes, using once, few, many, or a class for an expanded clone.

>-|TRBD1|TRBJ2-7|TRBV4-1
CASSQTQGNEQYF
TGCGCCAGCAGCCAAACACAGGGGAACGAGCAGTACTTC
>-|-|TRBJ2-1|TRBV7-6
CASSYGSLNEQFF
TGTGCCAGCAGCTACGGGAGTCTCAATGAGCAGTTCTTC
>-|-|TRBJ1-2|TRBV19
CASSPRGVGYGYTF
TGTGCCAGTAGTCCCCGCGGGGTTGGCTATGGCTACACCTTC
>-|-|TRBJ2-6|TRBV4-1
CASGPREANVLTF
TGCGCCAGCGGCCCTAGGGAGGCCAACGTCCTGACTTTC
>once|TRBD1|TRBJ1-4|TRBV5-6
CASSLGTGVANEKLFF
TGTGCCAGCAGTCTTGGGACAGGGGTTGCTAATGAAAAACTGTTTTTT
>-|TRBD2|TRBJ2-5|TRBV9
CASSVEASGGARETQYF
TGTGCCAGCAGCGTAGAAGCTAGCGGGGGGGCCCGGGAGACCCAGTACTTC
>-|-|TRBJ2-3|TRBV2
CASSTGQEAGSTTDTQYF
TGTGCCAGCAGTACAGGGCAAGAAGCGGGGTCAACCACAGATACGCAGTATTTT
>-|TRBD1|TRBJ1-3|TRBV30
CAWNPTGAGNTIYF
TGTGCCTGGAACCCGACAGGGGCTGGAAACACCATATATTTT
>-|-|TRBJ2-1|TRBV7-9
CASSFGHREDEQFF
TGTGCCAGCAGCTTCGGACACCGTGAGGATGAGCAGTTCTTC
>once|-|TRBJ1-3|TRBV6-6
CATSRITGNTIYF
TGTGCCACCTCCCGGATAACTGGAAACACCATATATTTT
>-|TRBD1|TRBJ1-1|TRBV30
CAWRDRPGTEAFF
TGTGCCTGGAGGGACAGGCCGGGGACTGAAGCTTTCTTT
>-|TRBD1|TRBJ2-7|TRBV4-1
CASSHLHLTGEVNEQYF
TGCGCCAGCAGCCACCTCCACCTGACAGGGGAGGTTAACGAGCAGTACTTC
>few|-|TRBJ2-1|TRBV11-2
CASSYFNNEQFF
TGTGCCAGCAGCTATTTTAACAATGAGCAGTTCTTC
>-|-|TRBJ1-1|TRBV30
CAWKGAFVGNTEAFF
TGTGCCTGGAAAGGGGCATTTGTAGGGAACACTGAAGCTTTCTTT
>-|TRBD1|TRBJ2-2|TRBV5-1
CASSLLGGAAAGELFF
TGCGCCAGCAGCTTACTAGGGGGCGCGGCCGCCGGGGAGCTGTTTTTT
>-|TRBD1|TRBJ1-2|TRBV6-5
CASSEGGTAYGYTF
TGTGCCAGCAGTGAAGGGGGGACAGCATATGGCTACACCTTC
>-|-|TRBJ1-1|TRBV2
CASSVGGLTEAFF
TGTGCCAGCAGTGTTGGCGGGCTCACTGAAGCTTTCTTT
>-|-|TRBJ2-2|TRBV7-2
CASSLAQGTDTGELFF
TGTGCCAGCAGCTTAGCACAGGGCACGGACACCGGGGAGCTGTTTTTT
>few|-|TRBJ1-5|TRBV6-1
CASSDFRGFSNQPQHF
TGTGCCAGCAGTGACTTTAGGGGATTTAGCAATCAGCCCCAGCATTTT
>-|-|TRBJ1-3|TRBV30
CAWTHTLGSGNTIYF
TGTGCCTGGACCCACACACTCGGCTCTGGAAACACCATATATTTT
>-|TRBD1|TRBJ2-7|TRBV27
CASSLSTGTGGYEQYF
TGTGCCAGCAGTTTATCAACCGGGACAGGGGGTTACGAGCAGTACTTC
>-|-|TRBJ1-2|TRBV5-6
CASSFGAPASGYTF
TGTGCCAGCAGCTTTGGGGCCCCGGCATCTGGCTACACCTTC
>-|-|TRBJ1-1|TRBV5-5
CASSLGPAGTLNTEAFF
TGTGCCAGCAGCTTAGGTCCCGCGGGAACCCTAAACACTGAAGCTTTCTTT
>-|-|TRBJ1-2|TRBV28
CASSPSGINYGYTF
TGTGCCAGCAGCCCCTCGGGGATTAACTATGGCTACACCTTC
>-|TRBD2|TRBJ2-7|TRBV9
CASSPGTTPYEQYF
TGTGCCAGCAGCCCAGGGACTACCCCCTACGAGCAGTACTTC
>-|TRBD1|TRBJ1-4|TRBV25-1
CATGQGSNEKLFF
TGTGCCACAGGACAGGGTTCTAATGAAAAACTGTTTTTT
>-|-|TRBJ2-7|TRBV5-1
CASSLGDYEQYF
TGCGCCAGCAGCTTGGGGGACTACGAGCAGTACTTC
>-|-|TRBJ2-3|TRBV12-5
CASATGGGMADTQYF
TGTGCTAGTGCCACGGGTGGGGGAATGGCAGATACGCAGTATTTT
>-|-|TRBJ1-5|TRBV7-8
CASSYSGGSNQPQHF
TGTGCCAGCAGCTATTCCGGGGGGAGCAATCAGCCCCAGCATTTT
>-|-|TRBJ1-1|TRBV28
CASRGQGNTEAFF
TGTGCCAGCAGAGGGCAGGGGAACACTGAAGCTTTCTTT
>few|-|TRBJ1-1|TRBV28
CASSRLRQLNTEAFF
TGTGCCAGCAGCCGGTTGAGACAGCTGAACACTGAAGCTTTCTTT
>-|TRBD1|TRBJ1-3|TRBV7-8
CASSLADRRGNTIYF
TGTGCCAGCAGCTTAGCGGACAGGAGGGGAAACACCATATATTTT
>-|TRBD2|TRBJ2-1|TRBV27
CASSPSARGGQAEQFF
TGTGCCAGCAGTCCCTCAGCGCGGGGGGGCCAAGCTGAGCAGTTCTTC
>-|-|TRBJ2-3|TRBV28
CASSFVSTDTQYF
TGTGCCAGCAGTTTTGTTAGCACAGATACGCAGTATTTT
>once|-|TRBJ1-1|TRBV11-2
CASSLIPGGSEAFF
TGTGCCAGCAGCTTAATCCCGGGGGGCTCGGAAGCTTTCTTT
>-|-|TRBJ1-3|TRBV30
CAWSPDGNTIYF
TGTGCCTGGAGTCCGGACGGGAACACCATATATTTT
>few|-|TRBJ2-5|TRBV7-9
CASSPPLGDTQTQYF
TGTGCCAGCAGCCCCCCATTGGGGGACACCCAGACCCAGTACTTC
>-|-|TRBJ1-4|TRBV11-1
CASSLARGINEKLFF
TGTGCCAGCAGCTTAGCCCGGGGGATTAATGAAAAACTGTTTTTT
>medium-sized|-|TRBJ2-2|TRBV4-1
CASSQEVSQSRELFF
TGCGCCAGCAGCCAAGAAGTCAGCCAGTCACGGGAGCTGTTTTTT
>few|-|TRBJ1-1|TRBV5-8
CASSLEGDF
TGTGCCAGCAGCTTGGAGGGGGATTTT
>-|TRBD2|TRBJ2-3|TRBV6-4
CASKGAGEADTQYF
TGTGCCAGCAAAGGGGCGGGAGAAGCAGATACGCAGTATTTT
>-|-|TRBJ2-1|TRBV19
CASSGEIYNEQFF
TGTGCCAGTAGCGGGGAGATCTACAATGAGCAGTTCTTC
>once|-|TRBJ2-7|TRBV7-9
CASTASFAYEQYF
TGTGCCAGCACCGCTTCTTTTGCCTACGAGCAGTACTTC
>-|TRBD1|TRBJ1-2|TRBV27
CASSPAGGGYTF
TGTGCCAGCAGTCCCGCAGGGGGCGGCTACACCTTC
>once|-|TRBJ1-1|TRBV4-1
CASSQARNTEAFF
TGCGCCAGCAGCCAGGCGAGGAACACTGAAGCTTTCTTT
>-|-|TRBJ2-5|TRBV5-6
CASSLQGWRETQYF
TGTGCCAGCAGTCTCCAGGGGTGGAGAGAGACCCAGTACTTC